This T cell receptor (beta chain) came from a study of T cells in Graves' hyperthyroidism and ophthalmopathy. RNA transcripts were the template for amplifying TCR beta CDR3 regions. When the TCR CDR3 underwent first-round RT-PCR, the HTBI primer set was used. Via MiXCR, TCRdb re-called the multiplex PCR reads, giving one row per CDR3 protein. The sample consists of approximately 380,000 distinct CDR3 sequences, roughly 19% of them appearing once. V was trimmed by 6 bases and J by 5 bases, leaving 16 bases between them. The CDR3 sequence is 13 residues long. CDR1 is DFQATT, CDR2 SNEGSKA, per germline (reference sequence).

The chain is built from TRBV20-1 and TRBJ1-1, with a weak D call TRBD1 (5 bases). The sample comprised blood. This TCR derives from a woman aged 18-35 years with Graves' hyperthyroidism. This CDR3 reads CSACSGGRTEAFF. The CDR3 DNA reads TGCAGTGCATGTTCGGGGGGTCGTACTGAAGCTTTCTTT.